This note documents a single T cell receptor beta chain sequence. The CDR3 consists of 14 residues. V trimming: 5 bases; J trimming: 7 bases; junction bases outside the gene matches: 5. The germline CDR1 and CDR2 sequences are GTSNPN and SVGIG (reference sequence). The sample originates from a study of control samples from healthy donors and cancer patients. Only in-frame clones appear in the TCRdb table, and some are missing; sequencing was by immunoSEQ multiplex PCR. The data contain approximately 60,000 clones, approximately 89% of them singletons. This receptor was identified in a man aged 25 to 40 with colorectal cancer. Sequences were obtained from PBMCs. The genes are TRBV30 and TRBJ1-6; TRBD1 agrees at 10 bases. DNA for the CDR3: TGTGCCTGGTGTCGGGACAGGGGAAATTCACCCCTCCACTTT. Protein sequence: CAWCRDRGNSPLHF.